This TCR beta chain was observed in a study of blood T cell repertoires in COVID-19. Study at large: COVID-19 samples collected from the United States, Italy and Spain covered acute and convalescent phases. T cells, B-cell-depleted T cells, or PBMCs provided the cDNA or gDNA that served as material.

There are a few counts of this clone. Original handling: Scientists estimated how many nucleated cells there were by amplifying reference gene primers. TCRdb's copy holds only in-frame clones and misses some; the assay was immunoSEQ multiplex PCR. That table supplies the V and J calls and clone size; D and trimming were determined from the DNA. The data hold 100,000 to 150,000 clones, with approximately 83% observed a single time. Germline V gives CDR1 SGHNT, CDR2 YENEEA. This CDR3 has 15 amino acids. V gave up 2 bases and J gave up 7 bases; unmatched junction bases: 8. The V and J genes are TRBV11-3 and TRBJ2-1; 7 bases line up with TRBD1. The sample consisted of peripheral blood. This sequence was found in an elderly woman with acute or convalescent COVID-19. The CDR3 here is CASSLTRGTVNEQFF. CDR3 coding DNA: TGTGCCAGCAGCTTAACCCGTGGGACAGTTAATGAGCAGTTCTTC.